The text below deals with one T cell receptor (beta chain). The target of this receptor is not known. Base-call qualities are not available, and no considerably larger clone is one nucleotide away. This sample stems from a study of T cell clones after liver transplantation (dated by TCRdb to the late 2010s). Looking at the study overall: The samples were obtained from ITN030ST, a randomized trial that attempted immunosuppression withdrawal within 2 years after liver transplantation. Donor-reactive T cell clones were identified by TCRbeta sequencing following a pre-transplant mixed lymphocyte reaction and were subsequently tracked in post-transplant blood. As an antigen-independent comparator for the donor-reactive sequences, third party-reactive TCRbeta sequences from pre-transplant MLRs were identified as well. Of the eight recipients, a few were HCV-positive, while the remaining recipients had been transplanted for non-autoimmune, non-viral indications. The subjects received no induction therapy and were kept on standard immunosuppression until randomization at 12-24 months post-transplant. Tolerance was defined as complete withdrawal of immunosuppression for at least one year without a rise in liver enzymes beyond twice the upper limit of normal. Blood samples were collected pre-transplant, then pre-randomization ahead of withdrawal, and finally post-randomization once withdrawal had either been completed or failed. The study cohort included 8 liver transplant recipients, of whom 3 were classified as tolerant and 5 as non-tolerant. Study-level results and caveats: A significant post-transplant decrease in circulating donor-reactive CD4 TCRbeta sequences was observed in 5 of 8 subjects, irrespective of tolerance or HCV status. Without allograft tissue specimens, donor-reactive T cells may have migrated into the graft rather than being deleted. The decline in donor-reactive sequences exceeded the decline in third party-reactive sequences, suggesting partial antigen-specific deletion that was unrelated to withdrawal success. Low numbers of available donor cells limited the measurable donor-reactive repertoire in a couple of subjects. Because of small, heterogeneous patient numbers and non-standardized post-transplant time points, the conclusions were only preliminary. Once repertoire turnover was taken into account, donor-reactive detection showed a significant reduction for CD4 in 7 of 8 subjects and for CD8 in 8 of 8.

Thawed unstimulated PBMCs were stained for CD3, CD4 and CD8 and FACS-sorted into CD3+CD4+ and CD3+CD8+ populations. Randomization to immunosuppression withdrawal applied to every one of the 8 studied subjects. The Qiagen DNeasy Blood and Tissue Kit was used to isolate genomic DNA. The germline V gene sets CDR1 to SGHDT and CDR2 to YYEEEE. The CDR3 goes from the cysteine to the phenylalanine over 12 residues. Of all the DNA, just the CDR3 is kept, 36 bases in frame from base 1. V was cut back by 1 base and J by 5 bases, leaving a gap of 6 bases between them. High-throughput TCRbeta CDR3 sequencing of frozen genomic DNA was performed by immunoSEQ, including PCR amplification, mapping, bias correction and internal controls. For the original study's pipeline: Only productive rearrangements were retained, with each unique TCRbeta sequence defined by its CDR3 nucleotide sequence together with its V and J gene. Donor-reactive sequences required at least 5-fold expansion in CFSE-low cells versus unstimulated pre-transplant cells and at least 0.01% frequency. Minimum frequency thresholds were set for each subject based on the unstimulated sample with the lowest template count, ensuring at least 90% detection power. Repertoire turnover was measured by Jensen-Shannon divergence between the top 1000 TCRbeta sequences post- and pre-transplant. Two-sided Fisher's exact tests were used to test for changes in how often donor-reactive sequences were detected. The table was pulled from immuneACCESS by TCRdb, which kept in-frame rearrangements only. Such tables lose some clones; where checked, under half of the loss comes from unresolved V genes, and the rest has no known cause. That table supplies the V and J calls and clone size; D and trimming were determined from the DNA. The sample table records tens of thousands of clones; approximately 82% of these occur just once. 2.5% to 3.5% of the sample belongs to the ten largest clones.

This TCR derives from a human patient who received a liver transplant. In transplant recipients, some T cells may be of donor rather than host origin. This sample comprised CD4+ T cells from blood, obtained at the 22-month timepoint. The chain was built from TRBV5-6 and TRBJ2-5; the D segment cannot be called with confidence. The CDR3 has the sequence CASSLTRETQYF. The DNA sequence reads TGTGCCAGCAGCTTGACCCGCGAGACCCAGTACTTC.